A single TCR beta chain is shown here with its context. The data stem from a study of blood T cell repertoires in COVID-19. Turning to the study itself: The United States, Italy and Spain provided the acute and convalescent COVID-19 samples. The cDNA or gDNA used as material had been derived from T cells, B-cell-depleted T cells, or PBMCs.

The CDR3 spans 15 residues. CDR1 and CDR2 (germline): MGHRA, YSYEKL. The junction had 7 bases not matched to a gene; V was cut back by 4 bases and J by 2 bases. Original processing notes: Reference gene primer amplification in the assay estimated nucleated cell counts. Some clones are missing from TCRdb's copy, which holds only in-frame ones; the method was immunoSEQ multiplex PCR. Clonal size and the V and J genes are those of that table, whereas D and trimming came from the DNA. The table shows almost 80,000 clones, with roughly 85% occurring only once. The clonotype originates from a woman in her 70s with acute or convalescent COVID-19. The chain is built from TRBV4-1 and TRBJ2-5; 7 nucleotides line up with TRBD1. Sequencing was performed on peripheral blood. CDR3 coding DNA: TGCGCCAGCAGCCTACAACAGGGGTCACAAGAGACCCAGTACTTC. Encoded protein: CASSLQQGSQETQYF.